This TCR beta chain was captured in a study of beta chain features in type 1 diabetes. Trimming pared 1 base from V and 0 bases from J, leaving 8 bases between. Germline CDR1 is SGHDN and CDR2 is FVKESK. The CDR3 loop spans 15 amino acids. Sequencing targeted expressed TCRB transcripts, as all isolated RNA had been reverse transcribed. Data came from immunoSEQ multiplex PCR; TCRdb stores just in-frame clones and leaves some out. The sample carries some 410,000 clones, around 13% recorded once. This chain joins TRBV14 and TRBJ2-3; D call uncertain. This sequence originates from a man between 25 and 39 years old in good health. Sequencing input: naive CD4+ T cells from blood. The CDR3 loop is CASSQVTASTDTQYF. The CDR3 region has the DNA TGTGCCAGCAGCCAAGTTACAGCTAGCACAGATACGCAGTATTTT.